The clone carrying this TCR beta chain was observed a single time. Profiled with immunoSEQ multiplex PCR; TCRdb holds only in-frame clones, not every one. This sample yields hundreds of thousands of clones, of which 80% to 90% are seen a single time; about 6% belongs to the top ten. In germline, CDR1 is SGHAT, CDR2 FQNNGV. The CDR3 runs to 15 residues. With 5 bases removed from V and 2 bases from J, the gap between germline ends came to 14 bases. The data derive from a study of blood T cell repertoires in COVID-19. The sequenced sample was peripheral blood. The chain recombines TRBV11-2 with TRBJ2-3; D might be TRBD2 (6 bases). The TCR originated in a woman aged 45-65 years with COVID-19, enrolled during active disease. The CDR3 DNA follows: TGTGCCAGCAGCCCGCGGGGACGGATCACAGATACGCAGTATTTT. It encodes CASSPRGRITDTQYF.